Sequencing of this T cell receptor beta chain was carried out in a study of cytomegalovirus exposure and HLA in healthy donors. Notes on the study in general: According to an earlier analysis, most TCR beta V segments yielded productive rearrangements about 90% or about 30% of the time. V segments that were indistinguishable, TRBV6-2 and TRBV6-3 among them, were omitted from analysis.

Trimming removed 6 bases at V and 2 bases at J, with 14 bases between. CDR3 length equals 13 residues. Germline CDR1 SQVTM, CDR2 ANQGSEA. PCR involved 60 Vbeta and 13 Jbeta primers. Original handling: The count from a later analysis was about 80 million unique TCR beta chains, about 10 million of them shared. Produced via immunoSEQ multiplex PCR; TCRdb's table is partial and in-frame only. That table supplies the V and J calls and clone size; D and trimming were determined from the DNA. This table holds about 180,000 clones, 65% to 85% found once. About this clone: Its antigen is still unknown.

The receptor comes from a man in his 60s in good health and CMV-seronegative. The sequenced sample was PBMCs. The chain employs TRBV29-1 and TRBJ2-7; a possible D gene is TRBD1 (6 bases). The CDR3 DNA sequence: TGCAGCGTCTGGGACATATCTACCTACGAGCAGTACTTC. Its protein is CSVWDISTYEQYF.